The 2 T cell receptor beta chains below come from one sample, sequenced in a study of ipilimumab plus nivolumab after autologous stem cell transplantation. Clones were read by immunoSEQ multiplex PCR, and TCRdb kept only the in-frame ones, dropping some. The sample lists more than 9,000 clones, around two thirds occurring once. Sequenced material: PBMCs, taken in a trial of ipilimumab plus nivolumab as post-transplant consolidation. These receptors all stem from a female donor with multiple myeloma.

This rearrangement joins TRBV13 to TRBJ2-7; possibly TRBD1 or TRBD2 for D (5 bases each). CDR1 PRHDT and CDR2 FYEKMQ come from the germline V gene (reference sequence). V lost 4 bases and J lost 4, with 17 bases in between. This CDR3 is 15 amino acids long. This CDR3 is CASSWLGVGRYEQYF. The CDR3 nucleotides are TGTGCCAGCAGCTGGCTGGGGGTGGGCCGGTACGAGCAGTACTTC.

This clone was recorded a few times. V and J are TRBV27 and TRBJ2-7; D unclear. The CDR3 length is 12 residues. V lost 4 bases, J lost 5 bases, and 9 bases lay in between. The germline V gene has CDR1 MNHEY and CDR2 SMNVEV (reference sequence). The CDR3 DNA sequence: TGTGCCAGCAGTTCCCCCCGGAACGAGCAGTACTTC. This encodes CASSSPRNEQYF.